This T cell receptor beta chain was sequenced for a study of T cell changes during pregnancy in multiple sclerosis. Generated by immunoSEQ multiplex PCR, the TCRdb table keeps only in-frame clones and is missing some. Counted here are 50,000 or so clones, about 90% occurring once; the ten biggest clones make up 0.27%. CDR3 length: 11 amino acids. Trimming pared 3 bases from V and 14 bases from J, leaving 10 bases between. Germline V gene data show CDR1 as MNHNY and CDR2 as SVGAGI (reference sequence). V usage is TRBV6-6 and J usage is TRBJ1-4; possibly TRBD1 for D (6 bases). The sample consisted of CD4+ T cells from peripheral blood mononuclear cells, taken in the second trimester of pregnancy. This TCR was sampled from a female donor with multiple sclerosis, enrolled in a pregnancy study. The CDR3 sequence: CASSYRQALFF. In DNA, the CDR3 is TGTGCCAGCAGTTATCGACAGGCCCTGTTTTTT.